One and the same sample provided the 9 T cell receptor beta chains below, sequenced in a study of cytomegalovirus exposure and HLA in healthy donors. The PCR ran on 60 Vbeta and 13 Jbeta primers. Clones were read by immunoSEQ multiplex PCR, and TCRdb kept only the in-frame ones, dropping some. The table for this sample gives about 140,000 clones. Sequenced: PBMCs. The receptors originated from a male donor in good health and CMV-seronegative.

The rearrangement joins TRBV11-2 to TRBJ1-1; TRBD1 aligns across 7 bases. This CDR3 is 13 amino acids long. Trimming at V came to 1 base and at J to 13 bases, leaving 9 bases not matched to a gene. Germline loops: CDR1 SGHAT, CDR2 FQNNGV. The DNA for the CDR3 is TGTGCCAGCAGCTTAGTTGTAGGGGGCGCGCTTTTCTTT. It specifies CASSLVVGGALFF. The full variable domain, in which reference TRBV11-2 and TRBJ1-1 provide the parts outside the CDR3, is EAGVAQSPRYKIIEKRQSVAFWCNPISGHATLYWYQQILGQGPKLLIQFQNNGVVDDSQLPKDRFSAERLKGVDSTLKIQPAKLEDSAVYLCASSLVVGGALFFGQGTRLTVV.

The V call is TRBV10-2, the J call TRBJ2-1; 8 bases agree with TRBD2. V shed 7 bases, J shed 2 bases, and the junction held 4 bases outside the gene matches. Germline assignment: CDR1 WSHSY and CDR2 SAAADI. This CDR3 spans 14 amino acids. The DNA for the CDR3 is TGCGCCAGCACACCAGCGGGAGCCTACAATGAGCAGTTCTTC. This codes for CASTPAGAYNEQFF.

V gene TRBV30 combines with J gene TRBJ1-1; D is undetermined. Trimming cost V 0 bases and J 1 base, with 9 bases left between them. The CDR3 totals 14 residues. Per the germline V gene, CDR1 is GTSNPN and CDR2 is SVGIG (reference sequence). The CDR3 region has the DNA TGTGCCTGGAGTGTAAGACAAAGGAACACTGAAGCTTTCTTT. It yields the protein CAWSVRQRNTEAFF.

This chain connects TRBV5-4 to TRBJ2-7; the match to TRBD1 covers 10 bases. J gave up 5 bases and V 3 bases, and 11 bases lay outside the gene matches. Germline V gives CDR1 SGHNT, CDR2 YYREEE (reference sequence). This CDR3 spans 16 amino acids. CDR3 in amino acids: CASSSPNGQGDNEQYF. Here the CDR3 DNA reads TGTGCCAGCAGCTCGCCAAACGGACAGGGGGATAACGAGCAGTACTTC.

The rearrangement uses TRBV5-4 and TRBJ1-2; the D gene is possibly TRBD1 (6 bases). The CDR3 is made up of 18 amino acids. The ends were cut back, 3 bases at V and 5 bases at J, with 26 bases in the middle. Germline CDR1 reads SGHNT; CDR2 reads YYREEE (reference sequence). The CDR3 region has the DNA TGTGCCAGCAGCTCATCTACCTCCCACCCCCGGACAGAGTATGGCTACACCTTC. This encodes CASSSSTSHPRTEYGYTF.

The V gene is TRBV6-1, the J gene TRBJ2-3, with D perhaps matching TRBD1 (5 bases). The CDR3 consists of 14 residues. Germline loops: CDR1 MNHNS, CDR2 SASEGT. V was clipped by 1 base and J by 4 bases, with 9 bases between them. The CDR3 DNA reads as TGTGCCAGCAGTGAAGGGGGCGCACCAGATACGCAGTATTTT. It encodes CASSEGGAPDTQYF.

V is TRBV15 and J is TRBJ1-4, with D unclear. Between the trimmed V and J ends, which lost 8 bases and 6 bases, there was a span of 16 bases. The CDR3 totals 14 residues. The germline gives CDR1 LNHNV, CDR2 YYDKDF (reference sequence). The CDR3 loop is CATCPSGDYEKLFF. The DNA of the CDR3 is TGTGCCACCTGCCCTTCGGGAGATTATGAAAAACTGTTTTTT.

DNA of the CDR3: TGTGCCAGTACCTTTCGGACAGGGATGAACACTGAAGCTTTCTTT. Amino acids: CASTFRTGMNTEAFF. This rearrangement joins TRBV19 to TRBJ1-1; TRBD1 matches at 8 bases. J was trimmed by 0 bases and V by 7 bases; bases with no gene match: 7. The length of the CDR3 is 15 residues. Germline V gene lookup returns CDR1 LNHDA and CDR2 SQIVND (reference sequence).

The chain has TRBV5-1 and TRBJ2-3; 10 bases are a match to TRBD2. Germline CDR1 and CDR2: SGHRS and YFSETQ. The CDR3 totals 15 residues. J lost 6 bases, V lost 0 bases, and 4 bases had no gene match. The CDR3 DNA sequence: TGCGCCAGCAGCTTGGCCGGTAGCGGGGGGGATACGCAGTATTTT. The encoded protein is CASSLAGSGGDTQYF. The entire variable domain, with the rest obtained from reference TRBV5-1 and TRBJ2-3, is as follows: KAGVTQTPRYLIKTRGQQVTLSCSPISGHRSVSWYQQTPGQGLQFLFEYFSETQRNKGNFPGRFSGRQFSNSRSEMNVSTLELGDSALYLCASSLAGSGGDTQYFGPGTRLTVL.